These 8 T cell receptor beta chains came from one sample sequenced in a study of beta chain features in type 1 diabetes. All of the isolated RNA was reverse transcribed, so expressed TCRB transcripts were sequenced. Using immunoSEQ multiplex PCR, the repertoire was profiled, and TCRdb retains in-frame clones only, with some absent. This sample has about 140,000 clones; approximately 10% occur once, and the top ten carry 0.65%. Sequencing used central memory CD4+ T cells from blood. The receptors were sampled from a woman aged 35 to 49 in good health.

This clone turned up a few times. CDR3 residues: CASSQGGAAHYGYTF. CDR3 DNA sequence: TGTGCCAGCAGCCAAGGCGGGGCAGCGCACTATGGCTACACCTTC. The V gene is TRBV4-2, the J gene TRBJ1-2; D is possibly TRBD1 (5 bases). There are 15 residues in the CDR3. Germline lookup yields CDR1 LGHNA and CDR2 YNFKEQ. The V end lost 1 base, the J end lost 3 bases, and 12 bases lay between the germline ends.

The J gene is TRBJ1-6, the V gene TRBV6-5; D gene ambiguous. Germline loops: CDR1 MNHEY, CDR2 SVGAGI. The CDR3 spans 14 residues. V lost 8 bases and J 0 bases, leaving 8 bases between the germline ends. CDR3 nucleotide sequence: TGTGCCAGCCGAGGTAGCTCCTATAATTCACCCCTCCACTTT. Its translation: CASRGSSYNSPLHF.

The chain recombines TRBV6-1 with TRBJ1-5; D perhaps matches TRBD1 (5 bases). With 8 bases removed from V and 7 bases from J, the gap between germline ends came to 21 bases. Germline V gene lookup returns CDR1 MNHNS and CDR2 SASEGT. The CDR3 is made up of 15 amino acids. The CDR3 sequence: CASGLAEGGGQPQHF. CDR3 DNA: TGTGCCAGCGGTTTAGCGGAGGGTGGGGGGCAGCCCCAGCATTTT.

There are many counts of this clone. The chain is built from TRBV4-3 and TRBJ2-5, with a weak D call TRBD2 (5 bases). Germline CDR1 LGHNA, CDR2 YSLEER. The CDR3 is 14 amino acids. The V end was cut by 4 bases, the J end by 5 bases, with 14 bases between. The CDR3 nucleotides are TGCGCCAGCAGCCCCGGACTGATCCAGGAGACCCAGTACTTC. This translates into CASSPGLIQETQYF.

The sample holds many counts of this clone. This chain connects TRBV11-2 to TRBJ1-4; 7 bases match TRBD1. The CDR3 loop spans 15 amino acids. With 8 bases clipped from V and 6 bases from J, the junction kept 12 bases outside the gene matches. The germline CDR1 and CDR2 sequences are SGHAT and FQNNGV. CDR3 sequence (DNA): TGTGCCAGCCGCCCTTACCAGGGGGGAGATGAAAAACTGTTTTTT. Encoded protein: CASRPYQGGDEKLFF.

This clone turned up a few times. This chain uses TRBV18 with TRBJ2-1, with 15 bases lining up with TRBD2. J was trimmed by 6 bases and V by 6 bases; bases with no gene match: 3. The CDR3 has 15 amino acids. The germline CDR1 and CDR2 sequences are KGHSH and LQKENI. The CDR3 region has the DNA TGTGCCAGCTCCCGGACTAGCGGGGGGGTCAATGAGCAGTTCTTC. It encodes CASSRTSGGVNEQFF.

This clone has just a few counts. This sample also contains other DNA sequences that code for the same CDR3. The CDR3 DNA follows: TGCGCCAGCAGCTCACAGGGAAGCCCCGGGGAGCTGTTTTTT. Its translation: CASSSQGSPGELFF. The genes are TRBV5-1 and TRBJ2-2; tentatively, D is TRBD1 (6 bases). The V end lost 3 bases, the J end lost 6 bases, and 12 bases lay between the germline ends. CDR1 is SGHRS, CDR2 YFSETQ, per germline. The CDR3 runs to 14 residues.

In this sample, this clone turned up a few times. This chain uses TRBV19 with TRBJ1-2; D is unresolved. CDR1 is LNHDA and CDR2 is SQIVND in the germline V gene (reference sequence). CDR3 length equals 15 residues. The V end lost 7 bases, the J end lost 8 bases, and 23 bases lay between the germline ends. The CDR3 reads CASIPQGSGKSGYTF. The CDR3 region has the DNA TGTGCCAGTATACCACAAGGTTCGGGGAAAAGCGGCTACACCTTC.